This TCR beta chain derives from a study of blood T cell repertoires in COVID-19. Study-wide background: COVID-19 samples collected from the United States, Italy and Spain covered acute and convalescent phases. PBMCs, B-cell-depleted T cells, or T cells were the source of the cDNA or gDNA that made up the material.

As handled by the study authors: Amplified reference gene primers provided the basis for estimating nucleated cell counts. Sequencing used immunoSEQ multiplex PCR; TCRdb keeps in-frame clones, though not all of them. The V and J calls and clone size were taken over from that table, and D and trimming were inferred from the DNA. The sample comprises about 220,000 clones, 85% of which are singletons, and over 2.5% rests with the top ten. Looked up from germline, CDR1 is KGHSH and CDR2 is LQKENI. This CDR3 comprises 12 residues. V dropped 2 bases and J dropped 6 bases, with 6 bases sitting between them.

Sequences were obtained from peripheral blood. The V call is TRBV18, the J call TRBJ2-3; D is unresolved. This clonotype was obtained from a man in his forties or fifties who had recovered from COVID-19. The CDR3 coding sequence is TGTGCCAGCTCACCATCCTCGGATACGCAGTATTTT. Protein sequence: CASSPSSDTQYF.